This TCR beta chain was documented in a study of PD-L1 blockade in urothelial cancer. Overall study: The patients first took atezolizumab in 2014, receiving 1,200 mg intravenously every 3 weeks. Males with urothelial cancer arising in the bladder constituted most of the roughly 30 patients.

This CDR3 region has 14 residues. Germline-derived CDR1 and CDR2 are SGHVS and FQNEAQ. V gave up 6 bases and J gave up 8 bases; unmatched junction bases: 10. The time point: pretreatment peripheral blood. Patients' urothelial carcinoma was locally advanced or metastatic. The number of samples from each patient was between 1 and 8, taken pretreatment and on-treatment. The repertoire was sequenced with immunoSEQ multiplex PCR; TCRdb's copy has only in-frame clones and lacks some. The sample carries some 45,000 clones, 75% to 85% recorded once. Sequencing was performed on PBMCs, taken around atezolizumab (anti-PD-L1) treatment. The TCR comes from a man aged 55 to 69 with urothelial cancer. This chain links TRBV7-8 with TRBJ2-1, with 7 bases lining up with TRBD2. The CDR3 loop is CASRFRGGFDEQFF. The CDR3 DNA reads as TGTGCCAGCAGATTTAGGGGAGGGTTTGATGAGCAGTTCTTC.